These 32 T cell receptor beta chains came from one sample sequenced in a study of CD8+CD57+ T cells in acquired aplastic anemia. Template material for TCR beta VDJ and CDR3 profiling consisted of genomic DNA. TCRdb passed the reads through MiXCR, listing each CDR3 protein once. The top ten clones hold about 25% of a sample with 35,000 to 50,000 distinct CDR3 sequences, about 65% of them seen once. Sequenced: sorted CD4+, CD8+, or CD8+CD57+ T cells (not recorded which) from PBMCs. These receptors were taken from a human donor in good health, serving as a control.

For this clonotype: This could be a read error, since a much larger clone is one nucleotide away. This chain joins TRBV27 and TRBJ1-1; the D is unclear. Germline CDR1 and CDR2: MNHEY and SMNVEV (reference sequence). The CDR3 covers 13 residues. CDR3 nucleotide sequence: TGTGCCAGCAGTCTGGGAGGATACACTGAAGCTCTCTTT. Its translation: CASSLGGYTEALF.

This sequence joins TRBV11-2 and TRBJ2-5; the D is unclear. Germline V gene sequence: CDR1 SGHAT, CDR2 FQNNGV. This CDR3 has 15 amino acids. V dropped 5 bases and J dropped 5 bases, with 18 bases sitting between them. The CDR3 reads CASSVRLSCLETQYF. In DNA form, the CDR3 reads TGTGCCAGCAGCGTACGCTTATCGTGTTTGGAGACCCAGTACTTC.

This clonotype has a handful of counts. The CDR3 sequence is CAIKSGGALETQYF. CDR3 coding DNA: TGTGCCATCAAGAGCGGGGGGGCGTTGGAGACCCAGTACTTC. The V call is TRBV10-3, the J call TRBJ2-5, with 10 nucleotides matching TRBD2. CDR1 is ENHRY and CDR2 is SYGVKD in the germline V gene. The CDR3 runs to 14 residues. The ends lost 7 bases at V and 5 bases at J; junction bases unmatched: 7.

The table lists this clonotype with many counts. The chain joins TRBV12-3 or TRBV12-4 to TRBJ2-7, with a possible D match to TRBD2 (6 bases). V shed 6 bases and J shed 6 bases, with 18 bases lying between them. CDR3 size: 14 residues. DNA of the CDR3: TGTGCCAGCAGCAGTGCGGGGAGTAAGGCCGAGCAGTACTTC. As protein: CASSSAGSKAEQYF.

The V gene is TRBV19, the J gene TRBJ1-2; TRBD1 is a possible D gene (6 bases). Per the germline V gene, CDR1 is LNHDA and CDR2 is SQIVND (reference sequence). Trimming pared 3 bases from V and 3 bases from J, leaving 11 bases between. This CDR3 is built from 14 residues. The CDR3 sequence is CASSIWSGDYGYTF. The CDR3 DNA is TGTGCCAGTAGTATTTGGTCAGGGGACTATGGCTACACCTTC.

The count of this clonotype is one. The chain recombines TRBV19 with TRBJ2-3; 7 bases line up with TRBD1. Germline V CDR1 and CDR2: LNHDA, SQIVND (reference sequence). The CDR3 is 14 amino acids. The J segment lost 3 bases and the V segment lost 6 bases, leaving 6 bases of the junction unmatched. DNA of the CDR3: TGTGCCAGTAGGGCAGGGGGACGTACAGATACGCAGTATTTT. Translating gives CASRAGGRTDTQYF.

The V and J genes are TRBV18 and TRBJ2-1, with TRBD2 identical over 10 bases. The CDR3 has 14 amino acids. Germline CDR1 and CDR2: KGHSH and LQKENI. V gave up 3 bases and J gave up 9 bases; unmatched junction bases: 5. Here the CDR3 DNA reads TGTGCCAGCTCACCCGCTAGCGGGGGCACTGAGCAGTTCTTC. Translating it yields CASSPASGGTEQFF. The full variable domain, with the rest looked up from reference TRBV18 and TRBJ2-1, is NAGVMQNPRHLVRRRGQEARLRCSPMKGHSHVYWYRQLPEEGLKFMVYLQKENIIDESGMPKERFSAEFPKEGPSILRIQQVVRGDSAAYFCASSPASGGTEQFFGPGTRLTVL.

This clonotype was detected once. The J gene is TRBJ2-3, the V gene TRBV7-8; D uncertain. The CDR3 sequence is 11 residues long. Trimming removed 8 bases from V and 0 bases from J, with 3 bases in between. CDR1 and CDR2 (germline): SGHVS, FQNEAQ. CDR3 coding DNA: TGTGCCAGCCTTAGCACAGATACGCAGTATTTT. Encoded protein: CASLSTDTQYF.

This rearrangement joins TRBV7-8 to TRBJ2-1; possibly TRBD1 for D (5 bases). The germline V gene encodes CDR1 SGHVS and CDR2 FQNEAQ. Trimming removed 5 bases at V and 8 bases at J, with 22 bases between. The CDR3 length is 16 residues. In nucleotides, the CDR3 is TGTGCCAGCAGCGACCGCAGGGTGAGTCATTCGTATGAGCAGTTCTTC. It is translated as CASSDRRVSHSYEQFF.

This chain links TRBV7-2 with TRBJ2-7, with D perhaps given as TRBD1 or TRBD2 (6 bases each). This CDR3 has 14 amino acids. Germline loops: CDR1 SGHTA, CDR2 FQGNSA. The DNA for the CDR3 is TGTCCCAGCAGCTTAGGGGGGAAATCCTACGAGCAGTACGTC. Its protein product is CPSSLGGKSYEQYV.

For this clonotype: The junction shows a germline mismatch at one end, possibly a read error. V is TRBV20-1 and J is TRBJ2-3; 9 bases are shared with TRBD1. The CDR3 runs to 11 residues. Germline V gives CDR1 DFQATT, CDR2 SNEGSKA (reference sequence). CDR3 residues: CSALGGTGTDF. The CDR3 region has the DNA TGCAGTGCTTTAGGTGGGACAGGGACGGATTTT.

With respect to this clonotype: The missing conserved phenylalanine or tryptophan at the end of this CDR3 makes a read error likely. The chain is built from TRBV5-4 and TRBJ1-6; D unresolved. Germline CDR1 is SGHNT and CDR2 is YYREEE (reference sequence). Trimming left V 2 bases short and J 8 bases short, with 14 bases between. The length of the CDR3 is 15 residues. The CDR3 protein is CASSFGTPPDSPLHP. The CDR3 region has the DNA TGTGCCAGCAGCTTTGGAACCCCGCCGGATTCACCCCTCCACCCT.

The chain employs TRBV20-1 and TRBJ1-2; 8 bases line up with TRBD1. The V and J ends lost 0 bases and 6 bases, in that order; junction bases with no gene match: 3. CDR1 and CDR2 (germline): DFQATT, SNEGSKA (reference sequence). The CDR3 totals 13 residues. CDR3 DNA sequence: TGCAGTGCTAGAGATCTGACAGGGGATGGCTACACCTTC. This encodes CSARDLTGDGYTF.

This clonotype was detected only a few times. The chain is built from TRBV2 and TRBJ2-7; D unresolved. Germline loops: CDR1 SNHLY, CDR2 FYNNEI. Trimming took 2 bases from V and 12 from J, leaving 14 bases between them. The CDR3 consists of 12 residues. CDR3 amino acids: CASSERSHSSYF. The CDR3, as DNA: TGTGCCAGCAGTGAACGGTCCCACAGCTCGTACTTC.

The J gene is TRBJ1-6, the V gene TRBV9; TRBD1 matches at 11 bases. CDR3 length: 16 residues. CDR1 and CDR2 (germline): SGDLS, YYNGEE. V lost 4 bases and J lost 6; bases outside the gene matches: 6. CDR3 region: CASSLEGTGGNSPLHF. CDR3 nucleotides: TGTGCCAGCAGCTTGGAAGGGACAGGGGGTAATTCACCCCTCCACTTT.

This chain joins TRBV24-1 and TRBJ1-2; D not resolved. Germline V gene data show CDR1 as KGHDR and CDR2 as SFDVKD. V shed 4 bases and J shed 0 bases, with 2 bases lying between them. The CDR3 contains 12 residues. The CDR3 loop reads CATSDPNYGYTF. CDR3 bases: TGTGCCACCAGTGACCCTAACTATGGCTACACCTTC.

This clonotype was detected ten times or more. This chain uses TRBV6-5 with TRBJ1-6; tentatively, D is TRBD1 (5 bases). The CDR3 is 15 residues long. Looked up from germline, CDR1 is MNHEY and CDR2 is SVGAGI. Between the trimmed V and J ends, which lost 2 bases and 6 bases, there was a span of 11 bases. CDR3 protein: CASSYGGGFNSPLHF. The CDR3 coding sequence is TGTGCCAGCAGTTACGGCGGGGGTTTTAATTCACCCCTCCACTTT.

Here the CDR3 reads CASSFPHGSATDTQYF. In DNA, the CDR3 is TGTGCCAGCAGCTTTCCCCATGGGTCAGCCACAGATACGCAGTATTTT. J is TRBJ2-3 and V is TRBV7-9; no reliable D call. CDR1 is SEHNR and CDR2 is FQNEAQ in the germline V gene (reference sequence). This CDR3 contains 16 residues. The V end lost 3 bases, the J end lost 2 bases, and 15 bases lay between the germline ends. Complete variable domain (other parts from reference TRBV7-9 and TRBJ2-3): DTGVSQNPRHKITKRGQNVTFRCDPISEHNRLYWYRQTLGQGPEFLTYFQNEAQLEKSRLLSDRFSAERPKGSFSTLEIQRTEQGDSAMYLCASSFPHGSATDTQYFGPGTRLTVL.

This clonotype was counted a single time. The chain joins TRBV7-6 to TRBJ1-1; 8 nucleotides agree with TRBD1. CDR3 length: 14 amino acids. Trimming at V came to 0 bases and at J to 4 bases, leaving 1 base not matched to a gene. The germline V gene encodes CDR1 SGHVS and CDR2 FNYEAQ. This chain's CDR3 is CASSLATGGTEAFF. The CDR3 region has the DNA TGTGCCAGCAGCTTAGCTACAGGGGGCACTGAAGCTTTCTTT. The variable domain in full, completed from reference TRBV7-6 and TRBJ1-1, reads GAGVSQSPRYKVTKRGQDVALRCDPISGHVSLYWYRQALGQGPEFLTYFNYEAQQDKSGLPNDRFSAERPEGSISTLTIQRTEQRDSAMYRCASSLATGGTEAFFGQGTRLTVV.

V is TRBV2 and J is TRBJ2-7, with D unclear. CDR3 length: 12 amino acids. Trimming took off 3 bases at V and 4 bases at J, with 7 bases between the two ends. Germline CDR1 and CDR2: SNHLY and FYNNEI. CDR3 nucleotides: TGTGCCAGCAGTGATAACCGGTACGAGCAGTACTTC. Translation gives CASSDNRYEQYF.

This clonotype has only a few counts. The gene calls are TRBV19 and TRBJ2-3; 7 nucleotides agree with TRBD2. From germline, CDR1 is LNHDA and CDR2 SQIVND (reference sequence). The CDR3 sequence is 16 residues long. The V segment lost 2 bases and the J segment 5 bases; nucleotides outside the gene matches: 10. CDR3 coding DNA: TGTGCCAGTAGTATACTCAGCGGGGACGATGAAGATACGCAGTATTTT. Its protein is CASSILSGDDEDTQYF.

This clonotype appeared many times. The chain employs TRBV5-6 and TRBJ1-1, with D uncertain. Germline V CDR1 and CDR2: SGHDT, YYEEEE. Trimming cost V 0 bases and J 0 bases, with 12 bases left between them. The CDR3 has 16 residues. The CDR3: CASSLAGFLLNTEAFF. CDR3 in DNA: TGTGCCAGCAGCTTGGCCGGGTTTCTACTGAACACTGAAGCTTTCTTT.

The chain joins TRBV15 to TRBJ2-1, with unresolved D. Per germline, CDR1 LNHNV and CDR2 YYDKDF (reference sequence). The CDR3 totals 16 residues. With 0 bases removed from V and 2 bases from J, the gap between germline ends came to 11 bases. The CDR3 sequence: CATSRESILTYNEQFF. CDR3 DNA: TGTGCCACCAGCAGAGAGAGCATTCTGACCTACAATGAGCAGTTCTTC.

The chain combines TRBV15 with TRBJ1-6, with no clear D. CDR3 length equals 15 residues. V dropped 3 bases and J dropped 0 bases, with 6 bases sitting between them. The V gene's germline CDR1 is LNHNV and CDR2 YYDKDF (reference sequence). The CDR3 bases are TGTGCCACCAGCAGTGATATCTCCTATAATTCACCCCTCCACTTT. Residues: CATSSDISYNSPLHF. The variable domain in full, with the rest retrieved from reference TRBV15 and TRBJ1-6, is DAMVIQNPRYQVTQFGKPVTLSCSQTLNHNVMYWYQQKSSQAPKLLFHYYDKDFNNEADTPDNFQSRRPNTSFCFLDIRSPGLGDTAMYLCATSSDISYNSPLHFGNGTRLTVT.

This chain links TRBV6-2 or TRBV6-3 with TRBJ2-3; 8 nucleotides line up with TRBD2. In germline, CDR1 is MNHEY, CDR2 SVGEGT. J was trimmed by 0 bases and V by 9 bases; bases with no gene match: 8. This CDR3 contains 15 residues. CDR3 region: CASERGQASTDTQYF. The DNA for the CDR3 is TGTGCCAGTGAGCGGGGGCAGGCTAGCACAGATACGCAGTATTTT.

V and J are TRBV5-8 and TRBJ2-2; the D gene is possibly TRBD1 (6 bases). CDR1 and CDR2 (germline): SGHTS, YDEGEE. There are 14 residues in the CDR3. Between the trimmed V and J ends, which lost 2 bases and 7 bases, there was a span of 12 bases. The DNA of the CDR3 is TGTGCCAGCAGCTTAAGACAGGCTGGCGGGGAGCTGTTTTTT. Translated: CASSLRQAGGELFF.

This chain links TRBV2 with TRBJ1-2; 8 nucleotides align to TRBD1. The CDR3 is 13 amino acids. Trimming cost V 6 bases and J 8 bases; bases outside gene matches: 8. CDR1 and CDR2 from the germline V gene are SNHLY and FYNNEI. In DNA form, the CDR3 reads TGTGCCAGCAGCCCTGGACAGGGACGAGGCTACACCTTC. Amino acids: CASSPGQGRGYTF. Combining the CDR3 with reference TRBV2 and TRBJ1-2 gives the whole variable domain EPEVTQTPSHQVTQMGQEVILRCVPISNHLYFYWYRQILGQKVEFLVSFYNNEISEKSEIFDDQFSVERPDGSNFTLKIRSTKLEDSAMYFCASSPGQGRGYTFGSGTRLTVV.

As regards this clonotype: Possible read error: a much larger clone is one base away. The genes are TRBV2 and TRBJ1-6; D is ambiguous. CDR1 and CDR2 (germline): SNHLY, FYNNEI. This CDR3 is 16 amino acids long. In nucleotides, the CDR3 is TGTGCCAGCAGACTACTCACCGTCGTCGGCAATTCACCCCTCTACTTT. Amino acids: CASRLLTVVGNSPLYF.

The gene calls are TRBV20-1 and TRBJ1-6; D remains unclear. The V and J ends lost 5 bases and 10 bases respectively, with 9 bases between them. The CDR3 length is 11 residues. CDR1 DFQATT and CDR2 SNEGSKA come from the germline V gene (reference sequence). The CDR3 DNA is TGCAGTGCTGTCTCTGCCTCACCCCTCCACTTT. The encoded protein is CSAVSASPLHF.

This sequence joins TRBV5-1 and TRBJ2-7; D might be TRBD1 or TRBD2, each matching 5 bases. CDR3 length: 11 amino acids. V dropped 7 bases and J dropped 6 bases, with 11 bases sitting between them. The germline CDR1 and CDR2 sequences are SGHRS and YFSETQ. This chain's CDR3 is CASGAGPEQYF. The CDR3 DNA follows: TGCGCCAGCGGGGCGGGCCCCGAGCAGTACTTC.

The J gene is TRBJ2-7, the V gene TRBV11-2; TRBD2 aligns across 11 bases. The V and J ends lost 4 bases and 4 bases, in that order; junction bases with no gene match: 6. The CDR3 consists of 15 residues. Germline CDR1 is SGHAT and CDR2 is FQNNGV. The CDR3 region has the DNA TGTGCCAGCAGCTCCAGGACTAGCGGGTGGTACGAGCAGTACTTC. This gives the protein CASSSRTSGWYEQYF.

This clonotype showed up just a few times. The chain employs TRBV5-6 and TRBJ2-5; TRBD2 matches 9 bases. Germline assignment: CDR1 SGHDT and CDR2 YYEEEE. Trimming at V came to 3 bases and at J to 5 bases, leaving 2 bases not matched to a gene. The CDR3 loop spans 13 amino acids. The CDR3 DNA sequence: TGTGCCAGCAGCTCGACTAGCGGTGAGACCCAGTACTTC. Protein product: CASSSTSGETQYF.